These 20 T cell receptor beta chains originate from one sample sequenced in a study of regulatory T cells in long-lasting Graves disease. Through Arm-PCR of CDR3 regions and iRepertoire HTBI primers, TCR beta libraries were built. MiXCR, applied by TCRdb to the multiplex PCR reads, yields one record per CDR3 protein. This table holds about 210,000 distinct CDR3 sequences, around 19% found once. Time point meaning: newly diagnosed GD, antithyroid drugs for less than 3 months. The TCR library used RNA extracted from PBMCs. This sample also belongs to another study, concerning T cells in Graves' hyperthyroidism and ophthalmopathy.

The material was peripheral blood mononuclear cells (PBMCs), obtained at new diagnosis, from a patient treated with antithyroid drugs. The receptors shown here come from a young woman with Graves disease.

Only a few counts were recorded for this clonotype. This sequence joins TRBV20-1 and TRBJ2-7; TRBD2 matches at 8 bases. Germline CDR1 is DFQATT and CDR2 is SNEGSKA (reference sequence). V trimming: 0 bases; J trimming: 3 bases; junction bases outside the gene matches: 7. The CDR3 sequence is 15 residues long. The CDR3 here is CSARESSGRNYEQYF. In DNA, the CDR3 is TGCAGTGCTAGAGAATCAAGCGGGAGAAACTACGAGCAGTACTTC.

The chain recombines TRBV2 with TRBJ1-4; D not resolved. In germline, CDR1 is SNHLY, CDR2 FYNNEI. V was cut by 3 bases and J by 3 bases, with 11 bases left in between. The CDR3 is 15 residues long. The CDR3 spells CASSDSARANEKLFF. The DNA of the CDR3 is TGTGCCAGCAGTGATTCAGCGAGAGCTAATGAAAAACTGTTTTTT.

In this sample, this clonotype turned up many times. V is TRBV18 and J is TRBJ1-6; D perhaps matches TRBD1 (6 bases). In germline, CDR1 is KGHSH, CDR2 LQKENI. V was shortened by 6 bases and J by 12 bases, with 21 bases between the two germline ends. The CDR3 runs 15 residues. CDR3 nucleotides: TGTGCCAGCTCTCAATCGCAGGGGTCTCGGGGACCCCTCCACTTT. This gives the protein CASSQSQGSRGPLHF. The full variable domain, its missing parts supplied by reference TRBV18 and TRBJ1-6, is NAGVMQNPRHLVRRRGQEARLRCSPMKGHSHVYWYRQLPEEGLKFMVYLQKENIIDESGMPKERFSAEFPKEGPSILRIQQVVRGDSAAYFCASSQSQGSRGPLHFGNGTRLTVT.

This clonotype was seen at least ten times. The chain combines TRBV2 with TRBJ2-3; no clear D. CDR1 is SNHLY, CDR2 FYNNEI, per germline. The CDR3 sequence is 13 residues long. With 3 bases removed from V and 2 bases from J, the gap between germline ends came to 6 bases. The CDR3 nucleotides read TGTGCCAGCAGTGAGGGGTACACAGATACGCAGTATTTT. It yields the protein CASSEGYTDTQYF.

Many counts were recorded for this clonotype. The chain combines TRBV27 with TRBJ1-4, with D possibly TRBD1 on 6 matching bases. From germline, CDR1 is MNHEY and CDR2 SMNVEV (reference sequence). Trimming took off 1 base at V and 2 bases at J, with 8 bases between the two ends. CDR3 length: 15 residues. CDR3 DNA sequence: TGTGCCAGCAGTTTATTCGGGGGCACTAATGAAAAACTGTTTTTT. Residues: CASSLFGGTNEKLFF.

This clonotype turned up a few times. Possible read error: a much larger clone is one base away. The rearrangement links TRBV7-9 to TRBJ2-2; TRBD2 matches at 9 bases. Germline values: CDR1 SEHNR, CDR2 FQNEAQ (reference sequence). CDR3 size: 14 residues. CDR3 in DNA: TGTGCCAGCAGCCATAGCGGGAGACCGGGGGAGCTGGTTTTT. The encoded protein is CASSHSGRPGELVF. Using reference TRBV7-9 and TRBJ2-2 for the parts outside the CDR3, the full variable domain is DTGVSQNPRHKITKRGQNVTFRCDPISEHNRLYWYRQTLGQGPEFLTYFQNEAQLEKSRLLSDRFSAERPKGSFSTLEIQRTEQGDSAMYLCASSHSGRPGELVFGEGSRLTVL.

This clonotype was found many times. V gene TRBV19 combines with J gene TRBJ1-5; TRBD1 agrees at 8 bases. The CDR3 extends over 14 amino acids. CDR1 LNHDA and CDR2 SQIVND come from the germline V gene (reference sequence). Unmatched junction bases numbered 3, after V lost 4 bases and J lost 4 bases. CDR3 sequence: CASSRTGPNQPQHF. CDR3 coding DNA: TGTGCCAGTAGTAGGACAGGGCCTAATCAGCCCCAGCATTTT. Looking up the rest from reference TRBV19 and TRBJ1-5 gives the full variable domain: DGGITQSPKYLFRKEGQNVTLSCEQNLNHDAMYWYRQDPGQGLRLIYYSQIVNDFQKGDIAEGYSVSREKKESFPLTVTSAQKNPTAFYLCASSRTGPNQPQHFGDGTRLSIL.

There are many counts of this clonotype. This chain connects TRBV12-3 or TRBV12-4 to TRBJ2-4, with D perhaps TRBD2 (6 bases). The V gene lost 6 bases and the J gene lost 7 bases, with 16 bases spanning the gap. The CDR3 consists of 14 residues. Here the CDR3 DNA reads TGTGCCAGCAGAACGGGCCTGGGGAGGAACATTCAGTACTTC. The encoded protein is CASRTGLGRNIQYF.

This clonotype was counted ten times or more. This chain uses TRBV27 with TRBJ1-1; no firm D call. Germline V gives CDR1 MNHEY, CDR2 SMNVEV (reference sequence). This CDR3 has 15 amino acids. V dropped 6 bases and J dropped 0 bases, with 14 bases sitting between them. CDR3 sequence reads: CASRPFDGLNTEAFF. The CDR3 coding sequence is TGTGCCAGCAGACCCTTCGACGGACTGAACACTGAAGCTTTCTTT.

The sample holds many counts of this clonotype. The chain uses TRBV6-1 and TRBJ1-2; no definite D call. This CDR3 is built from 14 residues. V lost 5 bases and J 3 bases, leaving 13 bases between the germline ends. Germline CDR1 MNHNS, CDR2 SASEGT. CDR3 region: CASSRGRYDYGYTF. CDR3 nucleotides: TGTGCCAGCAGTCGAGGCCGATATGACTATGGCTACACCTTC.

This clonotype was seen repeatedly, ten times or more. The chain joins TRBV2 to TRBJ1-5; TRBD1 agrees at 9 bases. Germline V gene data show CDR1 as SNHLY and CDR2 as FYNNEI. J lost 4 bases, V lost 6 bases, and 7 bases had no gene match. There are 15 residues in the CDR3. The CDR3 loop reads CASRSQGAENQPQHF. The CDR3 coding sequence is TGTGCCAGCAGATCACAGGGGGCGGAAAATCAGCCCCAGCATTTT.

The V and J genes are TRBV7-6 and TRBJ2-1; D gene ambiguous. Trimming removed 0 bases at V and 5 bases at J, with 8 bases between. The CDR3 has 14 amino acids. Germline loops: CDR1 SGHVS, CDR2 FNYEAQ. In nucleotides, the CDR3 is TGTGCCAGCAGCTTAGCGTCCCCCCACAATGAGCAGTTCTTC. The encoded protein is CASSLASPHNEQFF.

This clonotype was picked up many times. V gene TRBV19 combines with J gene TRBJ2-2; TRBD1 agrees at 9 bases. Germline V gives CDR1 LNHDA, CDR2 SQIVND (reference sequence). The CDR3 has 15 residues. The junction had 5 bases not matched to a gene; V was cut back by 5 bases and J by 4 bases. The CDR3 reads CASSWDRAVTGELFF. CDR3 nucleotides: TGTGCCAGTAGTTGGGACAGGGCGGTCACCGGGGAGCTGTTTTTT.

As regards this clonotype: This probably arose from a read error, given a far larger clone one base away. CDR3 sequence reads: CASSDSRQGPYEQYF. CDR3 nucleotide sequence: TGTGCCAGCAGTGATTCAAGACAGGGGCCCTACGAGCAGTACTTC. The chain has TRBV27 and TRBJ2-7, with TRBD1 matching over 8 bases. V lost 5 bases to trimming and J lost 2 bases; unmatched junction nucleotides: 8. This CDR3 spans 15 amino acids. The germline gives CDR1 MNHEY, CDR2 SMNVEV (reference sequence).

This clonotype was recorded many times. The rearrangement joins TRBV24-1 to TRBJ2-7; D remains ambiguous. V lost 4 bases to trimming and J lost 4 bases, with 13 bases between them. The CDR3 totals 14 residues. In germline, CDR1 is KGHDR, CDR2 SFDVKD. CDR3 protein: CATSDPRAAYEQYF. CDR3 DNA: TGTGCCACCAGTGACCCCCGGGCAGCTTACGAGCAGTACTTC.

This clonotype occurred many times. The rearrangement uses TRBV6-1 and TRBJ2-7; TRBD1 matches at 9 bases. Germline V gene data show CDR1 as MNHNS and CDR2 as SASEGT. This CDR3 contains 16 residues. The J segment lost 2 bases and the V segment lost 7 bases, leaving 12 bases of the junction unmatched. This chain's CDR3 is CASTRGADRGTYEQYF. The CDR3 DNA reads as TGTGCCAGCACCCGAGGAGCGGACAGGGGTACCTACGAGCAGTACTTC.

A few counts support this clonotype. The chain recombines TRBV12-3 or TRBV12-4 with TRBJ1-2; possibly TRBD1 for D (6 bases). V dropped 4 bases and J dropped 3 bases, with 15 bases sitting between them. The CDR3 contains 15 residues. Here the CDR3 DNA reads TGTGCCAGCAGTTCCCCCGGGGAGGGGGACTATGGCTACACCTTC. It encodes CASSSPGEGDYGYTF.

This clonotype was observed at least ten times. V usage is TRBV5-6 and J usage is TRBJ1-6, with no clear D. The V gene's germline CDR1 is SGHDT and CDR2 YYEEEE. Trimming removed 0 bases from V and 7 bases from J, with 11 bases in between. The CDR3 covers 15 residues. The CDR3 DNA is TGTGCCAGCAGCTTGGGGGCTCGAACGAATTCACCCCTCCACTTT. This sequence encodes CASSLGARTNSPLHF.

The rearrangement links TRBV7-2 to TRBJ2-5; 9 bases map to TRBD1. From germline, CDR1 is SGHTA and CDR2 FQGNSA. The length of the CDR3 is 16 residues. With 6 bases clipped from V and 3 bases from J, the junction kept 11 bases outside the gene matches. The CDR3 DNA is TGTGCCAGCAGTACAGGGGGCGTCGGCCGCAAAGAGACCCAGTACTTC. Protein: CASSTGGVGRKETQYF.

This clonotype came up many times. The chain links TRBV2 to TRBJ2-1; 8 bases match TRBD2. This CDR3 has 14 residues. Germline V gives CDR1 SNHLY, CDR2 FYNNEI. The junction had 7 bases not matched to a gene; V was cut back by 7 bases and J by 5 bases. The CDR3, as DNA: TGTGCCAGCAAGGGGACTAGTCTGGACAATGAGCAGTTCTTC. Translation: CASKGTSLDNEQFF.